This T cell receptor beta chain is drawn from a study of blood T cell repertoires in COVID-19. Study overall: The United States, Italy and Spain supplied acute and convalescent COVID-19 samples. The analysed material was cDNA or gDNA that came from T cells, B-cell-depleted T cells, or PBMCs.

V was pared by 4 bases and J by 6 bases, with 14 bases between. This CDR3 has 14 residues. Germline loops: CDR1 KGHDR, CDR2 SFDVKD. Per the original methods: Amplification with reference gene primers provided the estimates of nucleated cell counts. Some clones are missing from TCRdb's copy, which holds only in-frame ones; the method was immunoSEQ multiplex PCR. Clone size and the V and J calls come from that table; the DNA yielded D and trimming. The sample shows a few hundred thousand clones, 75% to 90% of them seen only once. The chain combines TRBV24-1 with TRBJ1-2; D is unclear. What was sequenced was peripheral blood. The TCR comes from a middle-aged woman who had recovered from COVID-19. CDR3 sequence reads: CATSDHGNGDGYTF. As DNA, the CDR3 is TGTGCCACCAGTGACCACGGGAATGGAGATGGCTACACCTTC.